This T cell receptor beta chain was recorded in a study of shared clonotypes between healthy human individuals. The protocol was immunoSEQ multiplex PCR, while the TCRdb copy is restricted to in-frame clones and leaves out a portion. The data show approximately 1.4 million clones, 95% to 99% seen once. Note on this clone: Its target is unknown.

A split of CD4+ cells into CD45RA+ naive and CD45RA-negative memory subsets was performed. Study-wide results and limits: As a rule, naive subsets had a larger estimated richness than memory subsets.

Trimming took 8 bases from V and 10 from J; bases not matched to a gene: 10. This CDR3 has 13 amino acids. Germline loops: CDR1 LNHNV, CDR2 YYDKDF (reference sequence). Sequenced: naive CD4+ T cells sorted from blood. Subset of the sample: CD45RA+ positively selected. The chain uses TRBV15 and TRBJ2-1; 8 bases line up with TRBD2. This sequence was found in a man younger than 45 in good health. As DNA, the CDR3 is TGTGCCACCTGGGATCTAGCGGGCGGGGAGCAGTTCTTC. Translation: CATWDLAGGEQFF.